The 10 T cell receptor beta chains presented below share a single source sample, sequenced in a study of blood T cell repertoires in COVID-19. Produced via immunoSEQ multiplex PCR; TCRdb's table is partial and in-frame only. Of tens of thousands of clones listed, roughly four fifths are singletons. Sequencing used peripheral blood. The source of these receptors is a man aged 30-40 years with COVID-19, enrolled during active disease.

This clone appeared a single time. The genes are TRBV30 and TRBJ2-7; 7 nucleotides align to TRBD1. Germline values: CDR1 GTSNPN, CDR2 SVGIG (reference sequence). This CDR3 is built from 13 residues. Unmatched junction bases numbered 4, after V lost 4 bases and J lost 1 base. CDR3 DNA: TGTGCCTGGAAGGGGGCACCATCCTACGAGCAGTACTTC. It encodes CAWKGAPSYEQYF.

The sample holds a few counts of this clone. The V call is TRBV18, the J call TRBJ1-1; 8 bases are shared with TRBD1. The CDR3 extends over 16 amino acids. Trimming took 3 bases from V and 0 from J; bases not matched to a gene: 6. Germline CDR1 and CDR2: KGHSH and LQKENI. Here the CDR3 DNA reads TGTGCCAGCTCACCGTTTCCAGGGGGCATGAACACTGAAGCTTTCTTT. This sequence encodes CASSPFPGGMNTEAFF.

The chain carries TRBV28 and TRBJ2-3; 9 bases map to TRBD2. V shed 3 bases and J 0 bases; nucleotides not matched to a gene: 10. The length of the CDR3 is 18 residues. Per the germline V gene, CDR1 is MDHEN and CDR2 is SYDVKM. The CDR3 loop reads CASSFFAGGTSSTDTQYF. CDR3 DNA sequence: TGTGCCAGCAGTTTTTTTGCGGGAGGGACTTCCAGCACAGATACGCAGTATTTT.

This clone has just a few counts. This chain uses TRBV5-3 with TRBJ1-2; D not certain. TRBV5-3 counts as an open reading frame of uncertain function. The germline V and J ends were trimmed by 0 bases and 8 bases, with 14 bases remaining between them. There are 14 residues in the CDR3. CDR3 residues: CARSLVATPGGYTF. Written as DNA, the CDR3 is TGTGCCAGAAGCTTGGTAGCCACTCCCGGGGGCTACACCTTC.

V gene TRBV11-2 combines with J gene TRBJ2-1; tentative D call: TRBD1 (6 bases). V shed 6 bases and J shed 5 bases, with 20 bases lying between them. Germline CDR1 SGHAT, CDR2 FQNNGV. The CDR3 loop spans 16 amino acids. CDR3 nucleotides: TGTGCCAGCAGTCCTCCAGGGGAGCGGCCTAACAATGAGCAGTTCTTC. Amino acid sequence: CASSPPGERPNNEQFF.

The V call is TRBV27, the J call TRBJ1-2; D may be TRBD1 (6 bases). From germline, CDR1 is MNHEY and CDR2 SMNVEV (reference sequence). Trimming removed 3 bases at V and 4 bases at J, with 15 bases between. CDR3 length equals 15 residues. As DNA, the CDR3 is TGTGCCAGCAGTTTGATGGGGGCCCCCCTCTATGGCTACACCTTC. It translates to CASSLMGAPLYGYTF.

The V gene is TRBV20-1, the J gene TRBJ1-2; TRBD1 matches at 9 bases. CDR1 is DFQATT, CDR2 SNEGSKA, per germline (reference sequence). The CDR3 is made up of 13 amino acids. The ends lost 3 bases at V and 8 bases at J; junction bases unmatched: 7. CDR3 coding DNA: TGCAGTGCTAGTGGAGGACAGGGGCAAGGCTACACCTTC. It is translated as CSASGGQGQGYTF.

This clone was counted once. CDR3 bases: TGTGCCAGCAGATCCGCTAGCGGAGGGAACCAAGAGACCCAGTACTTC. This translates into CASRSASGGNQETQYF. The rearrangement joins TRBV27 to TRBJ2-5, with 7 bases identical to TRBD2. The CDR3 consists of 16 residues. Germline V gives CDR1 MNHEY, CDR2 SMNVEV (reference sequence). V lost 6 bases to trimming and J lost 0 bases; unmatched junction nucleotides: 10.

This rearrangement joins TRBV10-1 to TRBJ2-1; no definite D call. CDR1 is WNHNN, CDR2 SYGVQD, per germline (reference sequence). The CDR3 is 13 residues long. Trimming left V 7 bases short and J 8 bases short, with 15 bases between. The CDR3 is CASTPGSADEQFF. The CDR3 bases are TGCGCCAGCACTCCCGGATCGGCGGATGAGCAGTTCTTC.

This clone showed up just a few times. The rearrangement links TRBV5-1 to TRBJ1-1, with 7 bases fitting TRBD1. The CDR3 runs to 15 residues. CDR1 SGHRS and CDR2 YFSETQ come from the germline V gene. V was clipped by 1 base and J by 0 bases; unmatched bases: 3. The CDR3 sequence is CASSLSGTVNTEAFF. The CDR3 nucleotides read TGCGCCAGCAGCTTGTCTGGGACAGTGAACACTGAAGCTTTCTTT.